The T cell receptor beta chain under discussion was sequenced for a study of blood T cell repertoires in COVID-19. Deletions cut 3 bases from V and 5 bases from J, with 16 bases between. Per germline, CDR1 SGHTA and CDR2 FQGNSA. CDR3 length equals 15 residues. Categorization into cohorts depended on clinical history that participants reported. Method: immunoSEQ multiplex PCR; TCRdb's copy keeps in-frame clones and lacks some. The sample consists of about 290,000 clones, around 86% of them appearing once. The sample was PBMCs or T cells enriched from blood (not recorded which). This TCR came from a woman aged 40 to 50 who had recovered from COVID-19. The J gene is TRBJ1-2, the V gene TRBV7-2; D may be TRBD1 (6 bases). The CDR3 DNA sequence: TGTGCCAGCAGCTTCGACAGGCTGGGGGTATATGGCTACACCTTC. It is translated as CASSFDRLGVYGYTF. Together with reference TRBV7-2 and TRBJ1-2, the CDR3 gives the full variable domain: GAGVSQSPSNKVTEKGKDVELRCDPISGHTALYWYRQSLGQGLEFLIYFQGNSAPDKSGLPSDRFSAERTGGSVSTLTIQRTQQEDSAVYLCASSFDRLGVYGYTFGSGTRLTVV.